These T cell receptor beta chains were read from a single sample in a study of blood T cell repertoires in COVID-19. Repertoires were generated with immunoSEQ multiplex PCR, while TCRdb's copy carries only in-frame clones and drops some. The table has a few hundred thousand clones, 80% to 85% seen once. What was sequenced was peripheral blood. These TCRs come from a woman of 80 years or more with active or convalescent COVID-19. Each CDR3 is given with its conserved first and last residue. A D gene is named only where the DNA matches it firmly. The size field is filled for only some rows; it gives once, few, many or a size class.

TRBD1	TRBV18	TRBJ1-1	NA	CASSPMRDRGVAFF	TGTGCCAGCTCACCCATGCGGGACAGGGGGGTCGCTTTCTTT
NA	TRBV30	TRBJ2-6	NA	CAWSVLESSGANVLTF	TGTGCCTGGAGTGTACTAGAATCCTCTGGGGCCAACGTCCTGACTTTC
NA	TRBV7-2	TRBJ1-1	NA	CASSLAGGGTEAFF	TGTGCCAGCAGCTTAGCCGGGGGGGGGACTGAAGCTTTCTTT
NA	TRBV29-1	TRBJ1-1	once	CSVEGQLMNTEAFF	TGCAGCGTTGAAGGACAGCTCATGAACACTGAAGCTTTCTTT
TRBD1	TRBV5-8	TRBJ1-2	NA	CASSLGTGVDGYTF	TGTGCCAGCAGCTTGGGGACAGGGGTAGATGGCTACACCTTC
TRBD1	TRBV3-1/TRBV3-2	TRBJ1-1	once	CASRLGQRNTEAFF	TGTGCCAGCAGACTGGGACAGAGGAACACTGAAGCTTTCTTT
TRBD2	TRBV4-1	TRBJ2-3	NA	CASSQFHGTSGGAADTQYF	TGCGCCAGCAGCCAGTTTCACGGGACTAGCGGGGGGGCCGCAGATACGCAGTATTTT
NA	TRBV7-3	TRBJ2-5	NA	CASSSSIRGQETQYF	TGTGCCAGCAGCTCCTCCATCCGGGGGCAAGAGACCCAGTACTTC
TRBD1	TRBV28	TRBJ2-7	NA	CASIDRENYEQYF	TGTGCCAGCATCGACAGGGAGAACTACGAGCAGTACTTC
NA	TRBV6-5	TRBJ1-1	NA	CASSYTGWTEAFF	TGTGCCAGCAGTTATACAGGGTGGACTGAAGCTTTCTTT
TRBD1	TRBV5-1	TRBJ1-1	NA	CASSLPGQGTPAFF	TGCGCCAGCAGCCTACCGGGACAGGGCACGCCAGCTTTCTTT
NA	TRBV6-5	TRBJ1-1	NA	CASSYLEAFF	TGTGCCAGCAGTTATCTAGAAGCTTTCTTT
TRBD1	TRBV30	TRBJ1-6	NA	CAWSMEGAGSPLHF	TGTGCCTGGAGTATGGAGGGGGCAGGGTCACCCCTCCACTTT
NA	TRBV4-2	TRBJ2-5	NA	CASSQSIRQETQYF	TGTGCCAGCAGCCAGAGTATTCGCCAAGAGACCCAGTACTTC
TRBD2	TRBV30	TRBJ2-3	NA	CAWSVPLAGRTDTQYF	TGTGCCTGGAGTGTCCCTTTAGCGGGCCGCACAGATACGCAGTATTTT
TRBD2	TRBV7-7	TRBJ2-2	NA	CASSPKTSGGDNTGELFF	TGTGCTAGCAGCCCGAAGACTAGCGGGGGTGACAACACCGGGGAGCTGTTTTTT
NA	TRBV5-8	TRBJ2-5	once	CASSLARSGGYQGETQYF	TGTGCCAGCAGCTTGGCCAGGTCCGGGGGTTACCAAGGGGAGACCCAGTACTTC
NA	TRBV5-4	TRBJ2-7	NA	CASSLVSGSSYEQYF	TGTGCCAGCAGCTTGGTTAGCGGTTCCTCCTACGAGCAGTACTTC
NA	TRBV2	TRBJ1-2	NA	CASSAGNNYGYTF	TGTGCCAGCAGTGCGGGGAACAACTATGGCTACACCTTC
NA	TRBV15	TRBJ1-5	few	CATSRDLGGQPQHF	TGTGCCACCAGCAGAGATTTGGGAGGACAGCCCCAGCATTTT
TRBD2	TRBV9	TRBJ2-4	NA	CASSVGSGGLAGEDQYF	TGTGCCAGCAGCGTAGGTTCCGGGGGACTAGCGGGGGAGGATCAGTACTTC
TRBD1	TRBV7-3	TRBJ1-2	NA	CASSQTGGAKLTYGYTF	TGTGCCAGCAGTCAAACAGGGGGCGCGAAGCTAACCTATGGCTACACCTTC
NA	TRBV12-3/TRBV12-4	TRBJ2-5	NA	CASSGGARETQYF	TGTGCCAGCAGTGGCGGGGCCAGAGAGACCCAGTACTTC
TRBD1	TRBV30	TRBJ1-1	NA	CAWSGRRQGWDTEAFF	TGTGCCTGGAGTGGACGCCGACAGGGGTGGGACACTGAAGCTTTCTTT
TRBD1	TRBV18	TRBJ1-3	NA	CASSEGQADSGNTIYF	TGTGCCAGCTCCGAGGGACAGGCGGACTCTGGAAACACCATATATTTT
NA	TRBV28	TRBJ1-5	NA	CASSLFARGSNQPQHF	TGTGCCAGCAGTTTATTCGCCAGGGGTTCGAATCAGCCCCAGCATTTT
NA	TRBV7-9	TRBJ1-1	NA	CASSFGSLSAFF	TGTGCCAGCAGCTTCGGGAGTCTGTCGGCTTTCTTT
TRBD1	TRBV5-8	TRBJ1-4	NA	CASSWGTGRNEKLFF	TGTGCCAGCAGCTGGGGGACAGGACGGAATGAAAAACTGTTTTTT
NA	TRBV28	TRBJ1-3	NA	CASSGPMGAGGNTIYF	TGTGCCAGCAGTGGACCCATGGGGGCAGGTGGAAACACCATATATTTT
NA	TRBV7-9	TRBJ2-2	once	CASSVFPRQGRVAGELFF	TGTGCCAGCAGCGTGTTTCCAAGACAGGGGAGGGTCGCCGGGGAGCTGTTTTTT
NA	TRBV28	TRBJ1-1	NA	CASSFRGVAFF	TGTGCCAGCAGTTTCCGGGGGGTAGCTTTCTTT
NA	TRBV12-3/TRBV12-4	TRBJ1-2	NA	CASSSVNYGYTF	TGTGCCAGCAGTTCGGTGAACTATGGCTACACCTTC
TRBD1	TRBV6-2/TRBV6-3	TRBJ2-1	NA	CASSSGGTSYNEQFF	TGTGCCAGCAGCTCAGGGGGCACCTCCTACAATGAGCAGTTCTTC
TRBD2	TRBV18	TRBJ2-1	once	CASSPLAGGLGEQFF	TGTGCCAGCTCACCACTAGCGGGGGGGCTCGGTGAGCAGTTCTTC
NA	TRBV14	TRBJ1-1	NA	CASSQDRLTRAFF	TGTGCCAGCAGCCAAGATCGGTTAACCCGGGCTTTCTTT
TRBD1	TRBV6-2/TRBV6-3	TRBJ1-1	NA	CASTPQGAGVNTEAFF	TGTGCCAGCACCCCTCAGGGGGCGGGGGTGAACACTGAAGCTTTCTTT
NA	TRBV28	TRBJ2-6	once	CASSSESETGANVLTF	TGTGCCAGCAGTTCTGAGAGCGAAACTGGGGCCAACGTCCTGACTTTC